The source of this T cell receptor beta chain is a study of response to subunit inactivated influenza vaccine. V was shortened by 0 bases and J by 4 bases, with 9 bases between the two germline ends. This CDR3 is 15 amino acids long. Per germline, CDR1 LGHNA and CDR2 YSLEER. As concerns this clonotype: Its antigen is not known.

MiXCR, run by TCRdb on the RT-PCR reads, gives a single entry per CDR3 protein. In the table there are 500,000 to 750,000 distinct CDR3 sequences, 13% to 15% of which are singletons. Study-wide results and limits: It was the authors' suggestion that each seasonal influenza vaccination recruits few new T cells.

The TCR comes from a man between 45 and 60 years old who received an inactivated influenza vaccine. The sample was PBMCs from blood, taken 11 to 12 days after vaccination. This chain links TRBV4-3 with TRBJ1-4, with a possible D match to TRBD1 (5 bases). The CDR3 spells CASSQDTGSNEKLFF. The CDR3 bases are TGCGCCAGCAGCCAAGATACAGGCAGTAATGAAAAACTGTTTTTT.